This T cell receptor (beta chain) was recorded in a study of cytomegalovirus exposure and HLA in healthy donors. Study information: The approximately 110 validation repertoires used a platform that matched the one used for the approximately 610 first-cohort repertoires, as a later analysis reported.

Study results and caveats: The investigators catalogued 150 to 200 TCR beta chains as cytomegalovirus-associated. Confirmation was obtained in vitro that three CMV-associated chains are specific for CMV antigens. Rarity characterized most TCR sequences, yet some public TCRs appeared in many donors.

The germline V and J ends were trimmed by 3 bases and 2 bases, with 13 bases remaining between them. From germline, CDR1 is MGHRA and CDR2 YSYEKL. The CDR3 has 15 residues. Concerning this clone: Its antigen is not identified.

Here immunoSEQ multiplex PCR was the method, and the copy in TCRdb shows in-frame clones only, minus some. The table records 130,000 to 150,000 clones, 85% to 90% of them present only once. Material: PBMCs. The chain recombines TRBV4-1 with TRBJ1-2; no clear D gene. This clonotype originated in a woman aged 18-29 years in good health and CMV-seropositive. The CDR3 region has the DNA TGCGCCAGCAGCCAGGAGAGGAACGACAACTATGGCTACACCTTC. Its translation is CASSQERNDNYGYTF.